Given below is one TCR beta chain in context. Its cognate antigen is unknown. Other DNA sequences in the same sample also yield this CDR3. The sample comes from a study of shared clonotypes between healthy human individuals. The study, taken as a whole, reports: Shared across several donors were about 4.8% of the naive CD4 clonotypes. Naive subsets generally had larger estimated richness than memory subsets. Clonotypes shared by all four sorted-subset donors had higher generation probabilities than non-shared clonotypes.

The CDR3 is 14 residues long. CDR1 is MDHEN and CDR2 is SYDVKM in the germline V gene. The ends lost 3 bases at V and 4 bases at J; junction bases unmatched: 4. As processed by the authors: ImmunoSEQ output lacked quality scores and full-length reads, limiting matched filtering. Sequencing used immunoSEQ multiplex PCR; TCRdb keeps in-frame clones, though not all of them. The DNA gave D and trimming, while V, J and clone size come from that table. The repertoire holds 1.5 million to 2.5 million clones, with about 95% as singletons. CD8 cells regarded as naive lacked CD45RO, were positively chosen for CCR7, and omitted terminally differentiated effector memory CD45RA+ cells.

The sequenced material came from naive CD8+ T cells sorted from blood. This TCR came from a man between 18 and 29 years old in good health. The chain employs TRBV28 and TRBJ2-7, with 9 positions matching TRBD1. The CDR3 nucleotides are TGTGCCAGCAGTTTGAGGGGACAGGGTTACGAGCAGTACTTC. This sequence encodes CASSLRGQGYEQYF.